The 30 T cell receptor beta chains presented below share a single source sample, sequenced in a study of TET2 disruption in CD19-targeted CAR T cells. Treatment denoted: autologous CTL019 cells: CD19 CAR with 4-1BB and CD3 zeta domains. The antigens for these receptors are not known. TCRdb's table, derived via immunoSEQ multiplex PCR, lists solely in-frame clones and lacks some. Its clone listing holds 25,000 to 30,000 clones. The sample in question was CD8- CAR+ T cells sorted from cultured blood T cells, obtained for CD19 CAR T cell therapy. Subset defined: CD8-negative CAR-positive T cells from the infusion product. The receptors shown here come from a man between 65 and 85 years old with chronic lymphocytic leukemia.

Details on this clone: This same CDR3 is encoded by further DNA sequences in the sample. The CDR3 here is CASSASDSSPRQYF. CDR3 DNA, as far as it was read: TGTGCCAGTAGTGCCTCGGACAGTTCCCCTCGT. The chain uses TRBV19 and TRBJ2-4; maybe TRBD1 (6 bases). Read data end 3 residues before the CDR3 end; the end is taken from the germline J gene. This CDR3 has 14 residues. The V gene's germline CDR1 is LNHDA and CDR2 SQIVND (reference sequence).

A note on this clone: The read terminates 3 residues before the CDR3 end, so the remaining end is supplied by the germline J gene. This chain uses TRBV5-1 with TRBJ2-2; 9 bases match TRBD2. V trimming: 0 bases; J trimming: 5 bases; junction bases outside the gene matches: 5. The CDR3 totals 16 residues. The germline V gene has CDR1 SGHRS and CDR2 YFSETQ. CDR3 DNA (partial): TGCGCCAGCAGCTTGGCGGGACTAGCAGAGACCGGGGAG. As protein: CASSLAGLAETGE. In full, the CDR3 is CASSLAGLAETGELFF.

As regards this clone: The read finishes 3 residues shy of the CDR3 end, and the germline J gene is used to complete it. The chain carries TRBV6-2 or TRBV6-3 and TRBJ1-1; 7 nucleotides align to TRBD1. Trimming cost V 7 bases and J 1 base; bases outside gene matches: 6. The CDR3 extends over 14 amino acids. Germline CDR1 MNHEY, CDR2 SVGEGT. CDR3 DNA, as far as it was read: TGTGCCAGCAATCCCAGGGGGGAGAACACTGAA. Translated: CASNPRGENTE. The whole CDR3 sequence reads CASNPRGENTEAFF.

As to this clone: A read error may account for a junction end that differs from germline. Coverage ceases 3 residues before the CDR3 finishes, and the germline J gene fills in the end. The rearrangement uses TRBV7-6 and TRBJ2-2; 7 bases fit TRBD1. The V gene's germline CDR1 is SGHVS and CDR2 FNYEAQ. The CDR3 has 15 residues. The CDR3: CVSSLGGATNEKLFF. The sequenced part of the CDR3 DNA is TGTGTCAGCAGCCTAGGGGGCGCAACTAATGAAAAG.

Details on this clone: Read sequence stops 3 residues before the CDR3 end, and the germline J gene provides the missing end. Additional DNA sequences in this sample encode the identical CDR3. This chain joins TRBV7-9 and TRBJ1-2; maybe TRBD1 (5 bases). This CDR3 is 14 amino acids long. CDR1 SEHNR and CDR2 FQNEAQ come from the germline V gene (reference sequence). The CDR3 bases that were read are TGTGCCAGCAGCTCCGCCGGGGGTACGGATACA. Protein: CASSSAGGTDT. In full, the CDR3 reads CASSSAGGTDTYTF.

Concerning this clone: The read terminates 3 residues before the CDR3 end, so the remaining end is supplied by the germline J gene. The chain carries TRBV7-9 and TRBJ1-2; tentative D call: TRBD1 (5 bases). The CDR3 has 15 amino acids. Germline CDR1 is SEHNR and CDR2 is FQNEAQ (reference sequence). Here the CDR3 reads CASTYRDYSYNDYTF. CDR3 bases read: TGTGCCAGCACCTACCGGGACTACTCCTACAATGAC. Full variable domain (remainder filled in from reference TRBV7-9 and TRBJ1-2): DTGVSQNPRHKITKRGQNVTFRCDPISEHNRLYWYRQTLGQGPEFLTYFQNEAQLEKSRLLSDRFSAERPKGSFSTLEIQRTEQGDSAMYLCASTYRDYSYNDYTFGSGTRLTVV.

To note about this clone: The read comes to an end 3 residues before the CDR3 does, leaving the germline J gene to fill in the end. The J gene is TRBJ1-2, the V gene TRBV7-6; D may be TRBD1 (5 bases). The CDR3 extends over 14 amino acids. Germline CDR1 SGHVS, CDR2 FNYEAQ. CDR3 sequence reads: CASRQGGSYNDYTF. The CDR3 bases that were read are TGTGCCAGCCGGCAGGGTGGCTCCTACAATGAC.

Details on this clone: The sequence runs out 3 residues before the end of the CDR3; the remainder is reconstructed from the germline J gene. The V gene is TRBV2, the J gene TRBJ1-5, with D possibly being TRBD1 (6 bases). The length of the CDR3 is 13 residues. V gave up 6 bases and J gave up 7 bases, with 13 bases separating them. Looked up from germline, CDR1 is SNHLY and CDR2 is FYNNEI. Partial CDR3 DNA: TGTGCCAGCAGACAGGGCATGGGGCAGCCC. This sequence encodes CASRQGMGQP. The CDR3 reads in full as CASRQGMGQPQHF. The entire variable domain, with the rest obtained from reference TRBV2 and TRBJ1-5, is as follows: EPEVTQTPSHQVTQMGQEVILRCVPISNHLYFYWYRQILGQKVEFLVSFYNNEISEKSEIFDDQFSVERPDGSNFTLKIRSTKLEDSAMYFCASRQGMGQPQHFGDGTRLSIL.

Note on this clone: With the read ending 3 residues before the CDR3 end, the germline J gene is used to fill in that end. Other DNA sequences from this sample encode an identical CDR3 as well. This chain connects TRBV20-1 to TRBJ1-3, with 8 bases aligning to TRBD1. The CDR3 length is 14 residues. Germline CDR1 DFQATT, CDR2 SNEGSKA (reference sequence). The part of the CDR3 DNA that was read is TGCAGCGCTCCCTCGACAGGGGATGGAAACACC. Protein product: CSAPSTGDGNT. The entire CDR3 reads CSAPSTGDGNTIYF.

As to this clone: Germline and junction disagree at one end, which may indicate a read error. Read coverage stops 3 residues before the CDR3 terminus; the germline J gene supplies the remainder. This sample also contains other DNA sequences that code for the same CDR3. This chain connects TRBV19 to TRBJ1-3, with D maybe TRBD1 (5 bases). The CDR3 spans 14 residues. Germline V gene lookup returns CDR1 LNHDA and CDR2 SQIVND (reference sequence). CDR3 DNA (partial): TGTGCCAGTAGTATCCCCAGGGCCAGAAACACT. This sequence encodes CASSIPRARNT. The whole CDR3 sequence reads CASSIPRARNTIYF. The complete variable domain, with remaining parts taken from reference TRBV19 and TRBJ1-3, reads DGGITQSPKYLFRKEGQNVTLSCEQNLNHDAMYWYRQDPGQGLRLIYYSQIVNDFQKGDIAEGYSVSREKKESFPLTVTSAQKNPTAFYLCASSIPRARNTIYFGEGSWLTVV.

CDR3 sequence reads: CASSQDKGIERVTQYF. CDR3 DNA, as far as it was read: TGCGCCAGCAGCCAAGATAAGGGAATAGAGCGGGTTACG. The J gene is TRBJ2-3, the V gene TRBV4-1; the D gene is possibly TRBD2 (6 bases). Read coverage stops 3 residues before the CDR3 terminus; the germline J gene supplies the remainder. The CDR3 has 16 amino acids. V was shortened by 0 bases and J by 8 bases, with 18 bases between the two germline ends. Germline V lookup: CDR1 MGHRA, CDR2 YSYEKL.

To note about this clone: The read terminates 3 residues before the CDR3 end, so the remaining end is supplied by the germline J gene. This chain connects TRBV12-3 or TRBV12-4 to TRBJ1-5, with 9 bases lining up with TRBD1. The CDR3 runs 15 residues. V trimming: 3 bases; J trimming: 4 bases; junction bases outside the gene matches: 4. The CDR3 region is CASSFRQGDNQPQHF. The CDR3 DNA, read in part, is TGTGCCAGCAGTTTTAGACAGGGGGATAATCAGCCC.

As for this clone: The read comes to an end 3 residues before the CDR3 does, leaving the germline J gene to fill in the end. The genes are TRBV28 and TRBJ1-2, with D tentatively TRBD1 (5 bases). V was trimmed by 7 bases and J by 4 bases, leaving 16 bases between them. There are 14 residues in the CDR3. From germline, CDR1 is MDHEN and CDR2 SYDVKM. CDR3 bases read: TGTGCCAGCAAAAGCGGGGGGTCCAGCTATGGC. Protein product: CASKSGGSSYG. The entire CDR3 sequence reads CASKSGGSSYGYTF.

A word on this clone: The missing CDR3 end, 3 residues past where the read stops, is filled in from the germline J gene. The chain carries TRBV4-2 and TRBJ1-4; D may be TRBD1 (5 bases). Between the trimmed V and J ends, which lost 5 bases and 0 bases, there was a span of 13 bases. Germline CDR1 and CDR2: LGHNA and YNFKEQ. The CDR3 totals 16 residues. The CDR3 DNA, read in part, is TGTGCCAGCAGCGATTTGGGGGGGGCAACTAATGAAAAA. It translates to CASSDLGGATNEK. The complete CDR3 protein is CASSDLGGATNEKLFF.

As concerns this clone: The read comes to an end 3 residues before the CDR3 does, leaving the germline J gene to fill in the end. V gene TRBV7-3 combines with J gene TRBJ2-2; 10 bases are shared with TRBD1. J lost 7 bases, V lost 4 bases, and 6 bases had no gene match. Looked up from germline, CDR1 is SGHTA and CDR2 is FQGTGA. The CDR3 is 15 amino acids. CDR3 bases read: TGTGCCAGCAGCTCCGGGACAGGGGTGGTCGGGGAG. Translation: CASSSGTGVVGE. The complete CDR3 reads CASSSGTGVVGELFF.

A word on this clone: The CDR3 end falls 3 residues outside the read, so it is completed with the germline J gene. V is TRBV19 and J is TRBJ1-2; 10 nucleotides agree with TRBD1. This CDR3 has 15 residues. CDR1 is LNHDA, CDR2 SQIVND, per germline (reference sequence). The covered CDR3 bases are TGTGCCAGTAGTACATGGGGACAGGGGTTGTACGAC. Protein sequence: CASSTWGQGLYD. The entire CDR3 reads CASSTWGQGLYDYTF.

For this clone: The read terminates 3 residues ahead of where the CDR3 ends, so the germline J gene completes it. This chain links TRBV18 with TRBJ2-7, with D uncertain. Looked up from germline, CDR1 is KGHSH and CDR2 is LQKENI. Trimming took off 6 bases at V and 5 bases at J, with 14 bases between the two ends. CDR3 length equals 13 residues. CDR3 residues: CASSESQANEQYF. CDR3 bases read: TGTGCCAGCTCCGAATCCCAAGCAAACGAG. Based on the CDR3 plus reference TRBV18 and TRBJ2-7, the full variable domain is NAGVMQNPRHLVRRRGQEARLRCSPMKGHSHVYWYRQLPEEGLKFMVYLQKENIIDESGMPKERFSAEFPKEGPSILRIQQVVRGDSAAYFCASSESQANEQYFGPGTRLTVT.

Notes on this clone: The read is 3 residues too short to cover the CDR3 end, so that end is filled in from the germline J gene. This chain uses TRBV27 with TRBJ1-1; 8 bases are shared with TRBD1. CDR3 length: 16 residues. Germline V gene lookup returns CDR1 MNHEY and CDR2 SMNVEV (reference sequence). Losses at the gene ends were 7 bases for V and 4 bases for J; bases not matched to a gene: 14. The sequenced CDR3 bases are TGTGCCAGCACCGGGACAGGCCACCTTACAGGCACTGAA. Translating gives CASTGTGHLTGTE. The complete CDR3 sequence is CASTGTGHLTGTEAFF.

With regard to this clone: The read terminates 3 residues ahead of where the CDR3 ends, so the germline J gene completes it. The gene calls are TRBV11-2 and TRBJ2-2; no firm D call. Germline assignment: CDR1 SGHAT and CDR2 FQNNGV. The CDR3 extends over 14 amino acids. V was shortened by 2 bases and J by 8 bases, with 12 bases between the two germline ends. CDR3 region: CASSLRIPVGELFF. The sequenced part of the CDR3 DNA is TGTGCCAGCAGCTTACGCATCCCGGTGGGGGAG.

About this clone: Other DNA sequences in this specimen translate into the identical CDR3. CDR3 DNA, as far as it was read: TGTGCCAGCAACGCAGGGGCTGGAAACACC. The encoded protein is CASNAGAGNT. The CDR3 reads in full as CASNAGAGNTIYF. J is TRBJ1-3 and V is TRBV28; a weak D match, TRBD1 (6 bases). The CDR3 end falls 3 residues outside the read, so it is completed with the germline J gene. The CDR3 totals 13 residues. Germline-derived CDR1 and CDR2 are MDHEN and SYDVKM. V gave up 7 bases and J gave up 2 bases, with 9 bases separating them. The complete variable domain, with remaining parts taken from reference TRBV28 and TRBJ1-3, reads DVKVTQSSRYLVKRTGEKVFLECVQDMDHENMFWYRQDPGLGLRLIYFSYDVKMKEKGDIPEGYSVSREKKERFSLILESASTNQTSMYLCASNAGAGNTIYFGEGSWLTVV.

On this clone: From the germline J gene comes the end of the CDR3, since the read stops 3 residues before it. Additional DNA sequences in this sample encode the identical CDR3. The rearrangement joins TRBV9 to TRBJ1-1; 10 bases align to TRBD1. CDR1 and CDR2 from the germline V gene are SGDLS and YYNGEE. J lost 1 base, V lost 4 bases, and 4 bases had no gene match. This CDR3 is built from 15 residues. The sequenced CDR3 bases are TGTGCCAGCAGCACAGGACAGGGGGGGAACACTGAA. Amino acids: CASSTGQGGNTE. The whole CDR3 region reads CASSTGQGGNTEAFF.

Remarks on this clone: The CDR3 end lies 3 residues beyond the end of the read and is filled in from the germline J gene. V gene TRBV5-1 combines with J gene TRBJ1-6; D perhaps matches TRBD1 (6 bases). V lost 0 bases and J lost 9, with 7 bases in between. CDR3 size: 13 residues. Germline assignment: CDR1 SGHRS and CDR2 YFSETQ. Partial CDR3 DNA: TGCGCCAGCAGCTTGGGACAGGCTTCACCC. Protein product: CASSLGQASP. The entire CDR3 reads CASSLGQASPLHF.

This clone is identified as medium-sized from frequency. Read data end 3 residues before the CDR3 end; the end is taken from the germline J gene. This chain joins TRBV14 and TRBJ2-5, with 7 bases fitting TRBD1. Germline V gene lookup returns CDR1 SGHDN and CDR2 FVKESK. The V segment lost 0 bases and the J segment 5 bases; nucleotides outside the gene matches: 6. The CDR3 has 15 amino acids. CDR3 in amino acids: CASSQDLTGAETQYF. The CDR3 DNA, read in part, is TGTGCCAGCAGCCAAGATCTAACAGGGGCGGAGACC.

About this clone: At one end, the junction sequence differs from germline, possibly due to a read error. The CDR3 is cut off 3 residues early in the read; its end comes from the germline J gene. The same CDR3 also results from other DNA sequences found in this sample. The J gene is TRBJ1-3, the V gene TRBV4-1; D uncertain. Germline V gives CDR1 MGHRA, CDR2 YSYEKL. The CDR3 length is 16 residues. The sequenced CDR3 bases are TGCGCCAGCAGCCAAGAGGCGGGATACTCTGGAAACACT. Translation gives CASSQEAGYSGNT. The whole CDR3 protein reads CASSQEAGYSGNTIYF.

In regard to this clone: The read comes to an end 3 residues before the CDR3 does, leaving the germline J gene to fill in the end. This chain links TRBV2 with TRBJ2-7; 8 nucleotides line up with TRBD2. V lost 6 bases, J lost 2 bases, and 6 bases stayed unmatched. CDR3 length equals 14 residues. Germline values: CDR1 SNHLY, CDR2 FYNNEI. The CDR3 reads CASSTSGPTYEQYF. The covered CDR3 bases are TGTGCCAGCAGCACTAGCGGACCTACCTACGAG.

Turning to this clone: The CDR3 is cut off 3 residues early in the read; its end comes from the germline J gene. The V gene is TRBV11-3, the J gene TRBJ2-1, with D perhaps TRBD2 (6 bases). V shed 3 bases and J shed 3 bases, with 9 bases lying between them. Germline values: CDR1 SGHNT, CDR2 YENEEA. The CDR3 has 14 residues. The CDR3 region is CASSLNSGYNEQFF. The sequenced CDR3 bases are TGTGCCAGCAGCTTGAATAGCGGCTACAATGAG.

Remarks on this clone: The missing CDR3 end, 3 residues past where the read stops, is filled in from the germline J gene. V is TRBV2 and J is TRBJ1-4; TRBD1 might be the D (6 bases). This CDR3 is built from 13 residues. V was shortened by 9 bases and J by 8 bases, with 16 bases between the two germline ends. The germline V gene has CDR1 SNHLY and CDR2 FYNNEI. The CDR3 region is CASNREVKEKLFF. The DNA read from the CDR3 is TGTGCCAGTAACAGGGAGGTGAAGGAAAAA.

For this clone: The missing CDR3 end, 3 residues past where the read stops, is filled in from the germline J gene. This rearrangement joins TRBV20-1 to TRBJ1-4; 7 bases fit TRBD1. The CDR3 contains 16 residues. Trimming at V came to 7 bases and at J to 7 bases, leaving 18 bases not matched to a gene. Looked up from germline, CDR1 is DFQATT and CDR2 is SNEGSKA (reference sequence). The sequenced CDR3 bases are TGCAGTGTTCCTCAGGGGGGTCCTGGGTCAGGTGAAAAA. This codes for CSVPQGGPGSGEK. The CDR3 reads in full as CSVPQGGPGSGEKLFF.

A note on this clone: The sequence runs out 3 residues before the end of the CDR3; the remainder is reconstructed from the germline J gene. J is TRBJ2-7 and V is TRBV12-3 or TRBV12-4; weak D call: TRBD1 (8 bases). Deletions cut 6 bases from V and 6 bases from J, with 15 bases between. The length of the CDR3 is 13 residues. The part of the CDR3 DNA that was read is TGTGCCAGCAGATCTACAGGGGGGGCCGAG. Translation gives CASRSTGGAE. The whole CDR3 reads CASRSTGGAEQYF.

As for this clone: The CDR3 end falls 3 residues outside the read, so it is completed with the germline J gene. This chain connects TRBV12-3 or TRBV12-4 to TRBJ2-5; tentative D call: TRBD1 (6 bases). Trimming stripped 3 bases from V and 2 bases from J, with 7 bases between. The CDR3 covers 13 residues. The sequenced part of the CDR3 DNA is TGTGCCAGCAGTTTGGGACATCAAGAGACC. This sequence encodes CASSLGHQET. The full-length CDR3 reads as CASSLGHQETQYF.